These T cell receptor beta chains were read from a single sample in a study of cytomegalovirus exposure and HLA in healthy donors. Profiled with immunoSEQ multiplex PCR; TCRdb holds only in-frame clones, not every one. The sample includes 190,000 or so clones, 82% of them seen just once. The source material was PBMCs. The receptor set was obtained from a boy aged 2 to 9 in good health and CMV-seronegative. The CDR3 runs from the conserved cysteine through the conserved F or W. A D gene is named only where the DNA matches it firmly. Clone size is stated in some rows and not others, as once, few, many or a class when expanded.

j_gene	d_gene	abundance	len	v_gene	CDR3nt	CDR3aa
TRBJ1-4	NA	few	15	TRBV6-5	TGTGCCAGCAGCCGTGGGGGGGCAACTAATGAAAAACTGTTTTTT	CASSRGGATNEKLFF
TRBJ2-3	NA	few	13	TRBV6-4	TGTGCCAGCAGTGACCTACCCACAGATACGCAGTATTTT	CASSDLPTDTQYF
TRBJ2-5	TRBD1	NA	14	TRBV2	TGTGCCAGCAGTGATGGGGGACAGCAAGAGACCCAGTACTTC	CASSDGGQQETQYF
TRBJ1-5	NA	NA	13	TRBV27	TGTGCCAGCAGTTTAAGAGGGCATCAGCCCCAGCATTTT	CASSLRGHQPQHF
TRBJ1-2	NA	NA	14	TRBV6-5	TGTGCCAGCGGCCAACAGGTCAGCTACTATGGCTACACCTTC	CASGQQVSYYGYTF
TRBJ2-3	NA	NA	18	TRBV18	TGTGCCAGCTCACCACCGTTTACAAGCGGGCGATACACAGATACGCAGTATTTT	CASSPPFTSGRYTDTQYF
TRBJ2-7	TRBD1	NA	15	TRBV27	TGTGCCAGCAGTCAACCGGGACAGGGACCCTACGAGCAGTACTTC	CASSQPGQGPYEQYF
TRBJ2-5	TRBD2	NA	15	TRBV13	TGTGCCAGCAGCCGGACTAGCGGGGGGAAAGAGACCCAGTACTTC	CASSRTSGGKETQYF
TRBJ2-1	TRBD1	few	15	TRBV11-2	TGTGCCAGCAGCTTACCAGGGGGCCTCTACAATGAGCAGTTCTTC	CASSLPGGLYNEQFF
TRBJ2-2	TRBD2	NA	17	TRBV5-1	TGCGCCAGCAGCCCGGAGCCTAGCGGGGGTTACACCGGGGAGCTGTTTTTT	CASSPEPSGGYTGELFF
TRBJ2-5	TRBD2	NA	16	TRBV19	TGTGCCAGTAGTATAGGAATAGCGGGGGTCCAAGAGACCCAGTACTTC	CASSIGIAGVQETQYF
TRBJ1-3	TRBD1	once	13	TRBV2	TGTGCCAGCCAGGGGGCGCGAGGAAACACCATATATTTT	CASQGARGNTIYF
TRBJ2-5	NA	NA	13	TRBV7-7	TGTGCTAGCAGCCCGCGACTAGGAGAGACCCAGTACTTC	CASSPRLGETQYF
TRBJ1-3	TRBD1	NA	15	TRBV5-1	TGCGCCAGCAGCCGAGAGGGGGCGACTGGAAACACCATATATTTT	CASSREGATGNTIYF
TRBJ1-1	NA	NA	17	TRBV12-5	TGTGCTAGTGGTTTGGTACGAAAGGGGTCCGTGAACACTGAAGCTTTCTTT	CASGLVRKGSVNTEAFF
TRBJ2-5	TRBD1	NA	15	TRBV7-9	TGTGCCAGCAGCTCCCCTTGGACAGGGGAAGAGACCCAGTACTTC	CASSSPWTGEETQYF